This TCR beta chain originates from a study of blood T cell repertoires in COVID-19. Overall study context: Whether acute or convalescent, the COVID-19 samples came from the United States, Italy and Spain. The analysed material was cDNA or gDNA that came from T cells, B-cell-depleted T cells, or PBMCs.

In the authors' methods: Amplification of reference gene primers provided the estimated nucleated cell counts. Clones were read by immunoSEQ multiplex PCR, and TCRdb kept only the in-frame ones, dropping some. V and J calls and clone size are copied from that table; D and trimming were computed from the DNA. The table has about 260,000 clones, approximately 87% seen once; the top ten hold about 1.6%. The source is a woman between 40 and 50 years old who had recovered from COVID-19. Sample: peripheral blood.

Here the CDR3 reads CASSDIDRAGELFF. The CDR3 DNA is TGTGCCAGCAGTGACATCGACAGGGCCGGGGAGCTGTTTTTT. V and J are TRBV2 and TRBJ2-2; 7 bases line up with TRBD1. V dropped 3 bases and J dropped 6; count of bases not matched to a gene: 4. The CDR3 spans 14 residues. The germline V gene encodes CDR1 SNHLY and CDR2 FYNNEI.